Following are 18 T cell receptor beta chains from one sample sequenced in a study of blood T cell repertoires in COVID-19. Clones were read by immunoSEQ multiplex PCR, and TCRdb kept only the in-frame ones, dropping some. The sample contains 150,000 to 190,000 clones, approximately 84% of which appear only once. The sequenced material came from peripheral blood. Every receptor here comes from a woman in her sixties with COVID-19, enrolled during active disease.

The chain has TRBV7-3 and TRBJ1-5; 7 bases fit TRBD1. Germline V gene sequence: CDR1 SGHTA, CDR2 FQGTGA. V trimming: 5 bases; J trimming: 3 bases; junction bases outside the gene matches: 7. CDR3 length: 15 amino acids. The CDR3 nucleotides read TGTGCCAGCAGCCCGACAGGGAACGACAATCAGCCCCAGCATTTT. Residues: CASSPTGNDNQPQHF. The variable domain in full, with the rest retrieved from reference TRBV7-3 and TRBJ1-5, is GAGVSQTPSNKVTEKGKYVELRCDPISGHTALYWYRQSLGQGPEFLIYFQGTGAADDSGLPNDRFFAVRPEGSVSTLKIQRTERGDSAVYLCASSPTGNDNQPQHFGDGTRLSIL.

This clone was observed a handful of times. This chain links TRBV6-6 with TRBJ2-7; 8 bases align to TRBD2. From germline, CDR1 is MNHNY and CDR2 SVGAGI (reference sequence). This CDR3 is built from 16 residues. The ends lost 0 bases at V and 4 bases at J; junction bases unmatched: 8. DNA of the CDR3: TGTGCCAGCAGTTACTCGAGCAGCGGGGGCCCTTACGAGCAGTACGTC. Translated: CASSYSSSGGPYEQYV.

This chain uses TRBV7-9 with TRBJ2-2; no firm D call. Germline V gene lookup returns CDR1 SEHNR and CDR2 FQNEAQ (reference sequence). The CDR3 loop spans 14 amino acids. Trimming stripped 0 bases from V and 3 bases from J, with 5 bases between. The DNA of the CDR3 is TGTGCCAGCAGCTTAGCCGGTTACACCGGGGAGCTGTTTTTT. It translates to CASSLAGYTGELFF.

The chain joins TRBV5-4 to TRBJ1-4, with D possibly TRBD1 on 6 matching bases. V gave up 5 bases and J gave up 5 bases, with 13 bases separating them. Germline CDR1 is SGHNT and CDR2 is YYREEE (reference sequence). This CDR3 has 14 residues. CDR3 region: CASRKGGANEKLFF. CDR3 in DNA: TGTGCCAGCAGAAAAGGGGGGGCCAATGAAAAACTGTTTTTT.

This chain connects TRBV6-5 to TRBJ1-2; 7 positions match TRBD1. Germline loops: CDR1 MNHEY, CDR2 SVGAGI. The trim removed 9 bases at V and 9 bases at J, leaving 13 bases unmatched. The CDR3 runs to 13 residues. The CDR3 loop is CARGCKGARSYTF. CDR3 nucleotides: TGTGCCAGAGGTTGTAAGGGGGCTAGAAGCTACACCTTC.

The gene calls are TRBV7-9 and TRBJ1-4; weak D call: TRBD1 (6 bases). Germline-derived CDR1 and CDR2 are SEHNR and FQNEAQ (reference sequence). This CDR3 contains 14 residues. The V end was cut by 0 bases, the J end by 8 bases, with 10 bases between. The CDR3 region is CASSLAQGGEKLFF. As DNA, the CDR3 is TGTGCCAGCAGCTTAGCTCAAGGGGGAGAAAAACTGTTTTTT.

This chain connects TRBV19 to TRBJ1-1; D unresolved. Germline V CDR1 and CDR2: LNHDA, SQIVND (reference sequence). This CDR3 region has 13 residues. Between the trimmed V and J ends, which lost 2 bases and 3 bases, there was a span of 7 bases. The CDR3 bases are TGTGCCAGTAGTATACTTGGGCACACTGAAGCTTTCTTT. Translating gives CASSILGHTEAFF.

This clone was picked up many times. This chain uses TRBV7-3 with TRBJ1-1; 8 positions match TRBD1. The ends lost 6 bases at V and 5 bases at J; junction bases unmatched: 8. Germline V gene lookup returns CDR1 SGHTA and CDR2 FQGTGA. This CDR3 comprises 14 residues. CDR3 sequence (DNA): TGTGCCAGCAGTAGAACAGGGGGACGGACTGAAGCTTTCTTT. The encoded protein is CASSRTGGRTEAFF. Filled out from reference TRBV7-3 and TRBJ1-1, the complete variable domain reads GAGVSQTPSNKVTEKGKYVELRCDPISGHTALYWYRQSLGQGPEFLIYFQGTGAADDSGLPNDRFFAVRPEGSVSTLKIQRTERGDSAVYLCASSRTGGRTEAFFGQGTRLTVV.

The rearrangement uses TRBV9 and TRBJ1-5; 9 bases are shared with TRBD1. This CDR3 has 15 amino acids. Looked up from germline, CDR1 is SGDLS and CDR2 is YYNGEE. After removal of 5 bases from V and 6 bases from J, the junction contained 9 bases not matched to a gene. In DNA form, the CDR3 reads TGTGCCAGCAGTCACCCCGGGACAGGGACTCAGCCCCAGCATTTT. Its protein is CASSHPGTGTQPQHF. Full variable domain (remainder filled in from reference TRBV9 and TRBJ1-5): DSGVTQTPKHLITATGQRVTLRCSPRSGDLSVYWYQQSLDQGLQFLIQYYNGEERAKGNILERFSAQQFPDLHSELNLSSLELGDSALYFCASSHPGTGTQPQHFGDGTRLSIL.

The rearrangement uses TRBV19 and TRBJ2-5; tentatively, D is TRBD1 (6 bases). Germline-derived CDR1 and CDR2 are LNHDA and SQIVND (reference sequence). Trimming removed 7 bases from V and 4 bases from J, with 16 bases in between. CDR3 length equals 14 residues. The CDR3 loop is CASTKGGHLETQYF. CDR3 bases: TGTGCCAGTACCAAAGGGGGACACTTAGAGACCCAGTACTTC.

This clone has ten or more counts. The chain recombines TRBV9 with TRBJ2-7; TRBD1 matches 10 bases. The germline gives CDR1 SGDLS, CDR2 YYNGEE. The V segment lost 4 bases and the J segment 2 bases; nucleotides outside the gene matches: 3. The CDR3 runs 14 residues. CDR3 DNA: TGTGCCAGCAGCCTGGGACAGGGGACCTACGAGCAGTACTTC. Protein product: CASSLGQGTYEQYF.

This chain connects TRBV9 to TRBJ2-5; tentatively, D is TRBD2 (5 bases). Trimming removed 0 bases from V and 4 bases from J, with 10 bases in between. Per germline, CDR1 SGDLS and CDR2 YYNGEE. This CDR3 has 14 residues. The CDR3 sequence: CASSVDASGETQYF. The CDR3 nucleotides are TGTGCCAGCAGCGTAGACGCCAGCGGAGAGACCCAGTACTTC.

This chain joins TRBV18 and TRBJ2-2, with TRBD1 identical over 9 bases. CDR1 KGHSH and CDR2 LQKENI come from the germline V gene. This CDR3 is 16 amino acids long. Trimming removed 0 bases from V and 8 bases from J; junction bases left unmatched: 7. The CDR3 reads CASSPPGQGVVGELFF. The CDR3 region has the DNA TGTGCCAGCTCACCACCGGGACAGGGCGTTGTTGGGGAGCTGTTTTTT. Together with reference TRBV18 and TRBJ2-2, the CDR3 gives the full variable domain: NAGVMQNPRHLVRRRGQEARLRCSPMKGHSHVYWYRQLPEEGLKFMVYLQKENIIDESGMPKERFSAEFPKEGPSILRIQQVVRGDSAAYFCASSPPGQGVVGELFFGEGSRLTVL.

The chain joins TRBV7-3 to TRBJ2-1; no definite D call. CDR3 length: 15 residues. V lost 5 bases and J 0 bases, leaving 11 bases between the germline ends. Germline V gene lookup returns CDR1 SGHTA and CDR2 FQGTGA. CDR3 amino acids: CASSRTSNSYNEQFF. As DNA, the CDR3 is TGTGCCAGCAGCCGCACATCCAACTCCTACAATGAGCAGTTCTTC.

Of note for this clone: The same CDR3 is also encoded by other DNA sequences in this sample. J is TRBJ1-1 and V is TRBV18, with D hard to call. The V end lost 1 base, the J end lost 5 bases, and 11 bases lay between the germline ends. CDR1 and CDR2 from the germline V gene are KGHSH and LQKENI. The length of the CDR3 is 14 residues. CDR3 DNA sequence: TGTGCCAGCTCACCACAGGGAGCGGGAACTGAAGCTTTCTTT. Encoded protein: CASSPQGAGTEAFF.

This sequence joins TRBV6-5 and TRBJ2-7; D perhaps matches TRBD1 (7 bases). Germline assignment: CDR1 MNHEY and CDR2 SVGAGI. The CDR3 is made up of 14 amino acids. V lost 10 bases and J 0 bases, leaving 16 bases between the germline ends. DNA of the CDR3: TGTGCCATTAGACAGGGACTCAACTCCTACGAGCAGTACTTC. Translating it yields CAIRQGLNSYEQYF.

The gene calls are TRBV5-1 and TRBJ1-1; TRBD1 aligns across 7 bases. The germline V gene encodes CDR1 SGHRS and CDR2 YFSETQ. J gave up 1 base and V 4 bases, and 7 bases lay outside the gene matches. The CDR3 has 15 residues. The CDR3 nucleotides read TGCGCCAGCAGCCGTTCACAGGGGAGGAACACTGAAGCTTTCTTT. Residues: CASSRSQGRNTEAFF. Based on the CDR3 plus reference TRBV5-1 and TRBJ1-1, the full variable domain is KAGVTQTPRYLIKTRGQQVTLSCSPISGHRSVSWYQQTPGQGLQFLFEYFSETQRNKGNFPGRFSGRQFSNSRSEMNVSTLELGDSALYLCASSRSQGRNTEAFFGQGTRLTVV.

The genes are TRBV10-3 and TRBJ1-3, with TRBD1 matching over 8 bases. The ends lost 4 bases at V and 0 bases at J; junction bases unmatched: 11. The CDR3 length is 18 residues. Germline CDR1 reads ENHRY; CDR2 reads SYGVKD. CDR3 nucleotide sequence: TGTGCCATCAGTGGAACAGACAGGGGACGCAACTCTGGAAACACCATATATTTT. Amino acid sequence: CAISGTDRGRNSGNTIYF.